This T cell receptor beta chain was recorded in a study of cytomegalovirus exposure and HLA in healthy donors. Study-level results: The authors later found TCR association rates varying by HLA locus, with DRB1 most and HLA-C fewest. Earlier findings revealed that most TCR beta V segments proved productive either about 87% or about 30% of the time.

As concerns this clone: The antigen remains unidentified.

Both 60 Vbeta primers and 13 Jbeta primers went into the PCR. Repertoires were generated with immunoSEQ multiplex PCR, while TCRdb's copy carries only in-frame clones and drops some. Among around 200,000 clones listed, roughly four fifths were seen once. CDR1 is SGHRS and CDR2 is YFSETQ in the germline V gene. The CDR3 is made up of 14 amino acids. V was pared by 1 base and J by 5 bases, with 11 bases between. J is TRBJ2-3 and V is TRBV5-1; D might be TRBD2 (6 bases). The source material was PBMCs. The sequence was obtained from a girl aged 5-17 years in good health and CMV-seronegative. The CDR3 here is CASSLRGTGDTQYF. The CDR3 nucleotides read TGCGCCAGCAGCTTGCGGGGGACCGGAGATACGCAGTATTTT.